This TCR beta chain stems from a study of cytotoxic CD8 clonotypes in ibrutinib-treated CLL. V was clipped by 2 bases and J by 7 bases; unmatched bases: 8. The CDR3 has 15 residues. Per germline, CDR1 LGHNA and CDR2 YNFKEQ. Produced via immunoSEQ multiplex PCR; TCRdb's table is partial and in-frame only. Among about 50,000 clones listed, 57% were seen once. This receptor was identified in a human donor with chronic lymphocytic leukemia. The chain links TRBV4-2 to TRBJ2-7; 10 nucleotides agree with TRBD2. This specimen was PBMCs, taken after 24 months of ibrutinib treatment. The CDR3 DNA reads TGTGCCAGCAGCCAAAGAAGCGGGGGGGCGGAGGAGCAGTACTTC. Its protein is CASSQRSGGAEEQYF.